These T cell receptor beta chains were read from a single sample in a study of T cell repertoires in cytomegalovirus infection. TCRdb processed the reads anew with MiXCR; each CDR3 protein has one entry. Here the sample spans about 150,000 distinct CDR3 sequences, approximately 30% being singletons. No antigens are known for them. Sample: CD8+ T cells from cultured PBMCs, taken from culture after CMV antigen stimulation. These receptors were taken from a human donor in good health (CMV status not recorded). Some clones in this sample may be carry-over from other donors' samples. CDR3s leave out the opening cysteine and the closing phenylalanine or tryptophan. The order of the fields is V gene, J gene, CDR3 protein.

>TRBV2|TRBJ2-7
ASSDEGSSYEQY
>TRBV7-6|TRBJ2-7
ASSSLAGSYEQY
>TRBV7-8|TRBJ1-1
ASSPIGTLNTEAF
>TRBV29-1|TRBJ1-4
SVEDSGDNEKLF
>TRBV29-1|TRBJ1-2
SVDQTDTGDYGYT
>TRBV9|TRBJ1-4
ASSVSGGNEKLF
>TRBV10-3|TRBJ2-3
AISELPGDTQY
>TRBV19|TRBJ1-1
ASSMGDLRWTEAF
>TRBV2|TRBJ2-5
ASSEWGARETQY
>TRBV7-6|TRBJ1-1
ASLKAGEVAF
>TRBV5-3|TRBJ1-1
ASSWTGGPTEAF
>TRBV12-5|TRBJ2-3
ASGTSGGDTQY
>TRBV7-6|TRBJ1-1
ASSLLGVETEAF
>TRBV7-8|TRBJ2-7
ASSSPDRGVEQY
>TRBV28|TRBJ1-5
ASSSIRGQPQH
>TRBV7-6|TRBJ2-7
ASSLIQGAAYEQY
>TRBV10-3|TRBJ1-2
AIRDYTNYGYT
>TRBV7-8|TRBJ2-7
ASSRTASPQHLYEQY
>TRBV12-3/TRBV12-4|TRBJ2-7
ASKTGSWGEQY
>TRBV27|TRBJ2-7
ASSWTGDSSYEQY
>TRBV5-6|TRBJ2-5
ASSLIPFQETQY
>TRBV7-9|TRBJ2-1
ASSLTSGGNNEQF
>TRBV6-5|TRBJ2-7
ASSQGTSGGSEQY
>TRBV7-6|TRBJ2-7
ASSLTGQGVEQY
>TRBV20-1|TRBJ2-3
SAHPPLGGSADTQY
>TRBV7-8|TRBJ2-2
ASSPRDSVTGELF
>TRBV19|TRBJ1-1
ASSIGGSSNTEAF
>TRBV6-1|TRBJ1-1
ASLLDGLNTEAF
>TRBV6-1|TRBJ2-7
ASSDIYEQY